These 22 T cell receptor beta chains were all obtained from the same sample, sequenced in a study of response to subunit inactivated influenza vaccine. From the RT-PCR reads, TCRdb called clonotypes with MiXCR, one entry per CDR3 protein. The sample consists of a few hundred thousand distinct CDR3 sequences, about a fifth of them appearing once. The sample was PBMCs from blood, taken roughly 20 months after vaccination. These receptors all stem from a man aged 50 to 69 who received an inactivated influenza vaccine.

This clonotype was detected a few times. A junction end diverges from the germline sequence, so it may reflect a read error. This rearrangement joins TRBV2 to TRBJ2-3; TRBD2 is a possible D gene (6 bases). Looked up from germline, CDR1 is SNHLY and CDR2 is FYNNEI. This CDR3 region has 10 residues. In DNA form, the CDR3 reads TGTGCCAGCAGTGGATTCAGGGAGGATTTT. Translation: CASSGFREDF.

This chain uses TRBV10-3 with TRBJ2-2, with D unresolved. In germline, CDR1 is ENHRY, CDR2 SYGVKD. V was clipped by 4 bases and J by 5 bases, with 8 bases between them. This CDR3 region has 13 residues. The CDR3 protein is CAISGDGTGELFF. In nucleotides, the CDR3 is TGTGCCATCAGTGGTGACGGAACCGGGGAGCTGTTTTTT.

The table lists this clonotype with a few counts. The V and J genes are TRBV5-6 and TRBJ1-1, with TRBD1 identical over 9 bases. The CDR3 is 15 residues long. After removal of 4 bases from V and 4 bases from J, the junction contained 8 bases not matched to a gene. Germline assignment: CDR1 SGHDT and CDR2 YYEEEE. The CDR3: CASSLTTGGGTEAFF. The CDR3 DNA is TGTGCCAGCAGCCTAACAACAGGGGGCGGCACTGAAGCTTTCTTT. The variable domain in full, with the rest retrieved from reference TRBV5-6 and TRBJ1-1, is DAGVTQSPTHLIKTRGQQVTLRCSPKSGHDTVSWYQQALGQGPQFIFQYYEEEERQRGNFPDRFSGHQFPNYSSELNVNALLLGDSALYLCASSLTTGGGTEAFFGQGTRLTVV.

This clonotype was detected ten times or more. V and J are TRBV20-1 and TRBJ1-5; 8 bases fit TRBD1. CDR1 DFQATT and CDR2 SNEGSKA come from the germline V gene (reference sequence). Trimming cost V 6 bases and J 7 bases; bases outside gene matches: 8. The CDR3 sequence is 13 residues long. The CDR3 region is CSAVQGVRQPQHF. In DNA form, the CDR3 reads TGCAGTGCCGTACAGGGGGTACGACAGCCCCAGCATTTT.

The CDR3, as DNA: TGTGCCAGCAGCATAGATCCGGGACAGGGAAATGGCTACACCTTC. It yields the protein CASSIDPGQGNGYTF. The chain is built from TRBV7-2 and TRBJ1-2; 9 nucleotides match TRBD1. The CDR3 has 15 amino acids. The germline CDR1 and CDR2 sequences are SGHTA and FQGNSA. J lost 6 bases, V lost 5 bases, and 10 bases had no gene match.

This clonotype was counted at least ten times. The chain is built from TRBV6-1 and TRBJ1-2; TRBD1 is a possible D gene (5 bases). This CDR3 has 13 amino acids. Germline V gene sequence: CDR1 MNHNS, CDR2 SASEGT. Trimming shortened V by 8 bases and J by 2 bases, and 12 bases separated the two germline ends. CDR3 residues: CASQRGMNYGYTF. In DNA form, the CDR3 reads TGTGCCAGCCAGCGGGGGATGAACTATGGCTACACCTTC.

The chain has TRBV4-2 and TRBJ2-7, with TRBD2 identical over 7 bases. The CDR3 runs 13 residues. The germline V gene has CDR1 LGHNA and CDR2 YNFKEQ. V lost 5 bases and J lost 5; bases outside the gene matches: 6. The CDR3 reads CASSDSAGDEQYF. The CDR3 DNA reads TGTGCCAGCAGCGACAGCGCGGGAGACGAGCAGTACTTC.

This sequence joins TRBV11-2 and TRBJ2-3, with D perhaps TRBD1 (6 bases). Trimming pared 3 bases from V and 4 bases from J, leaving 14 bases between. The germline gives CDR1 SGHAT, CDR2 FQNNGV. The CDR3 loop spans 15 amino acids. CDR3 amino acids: CASSFAGVGADTQYF. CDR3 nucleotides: TGTGCCAGCAGCTTCGCAGGGGTAGGGGCAGATACGCAGTATTTT.

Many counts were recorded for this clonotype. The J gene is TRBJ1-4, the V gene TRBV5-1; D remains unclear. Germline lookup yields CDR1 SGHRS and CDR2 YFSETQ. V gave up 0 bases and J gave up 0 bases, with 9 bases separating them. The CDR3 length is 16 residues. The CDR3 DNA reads TGCGCCAGCAGCTTGGCCGTTAGCGCAACTAATGAAAAACTGTTTTTT. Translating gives CASSLAVSATNEKLFF. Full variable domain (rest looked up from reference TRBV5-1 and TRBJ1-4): KAGVTQTPRYLIKTRGQQVTLSCSPISGHRSVSWYQQTPGQGLQFLFEYFSETQRNKGNFPGRFSGRQFSNSRSEMNVSTLELGDSALYLCASSLAVSATNEKLFFGSGTQLSVL.

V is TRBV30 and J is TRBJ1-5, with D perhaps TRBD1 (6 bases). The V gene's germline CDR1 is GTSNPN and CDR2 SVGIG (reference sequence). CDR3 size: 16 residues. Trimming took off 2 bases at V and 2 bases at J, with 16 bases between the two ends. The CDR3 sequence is CAWSLRGTLGNQPQHF. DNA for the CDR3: TGTGCCTGGAGTCTCAGGGGAACCCTCGGCAATCAGCCCCAGCATTTT.

CDR3 in amino acids: CASSQLAGSNTQYF. The DNA for the CDR3 is TGTGCCAGCAGCCAACTAGCGGGATCGAATACGCAGTATTTT. This chain connects TRBV7-2 to TRBJ2-3; the match to TRBD2 covers 10 bases. This CDR3 is 14 amino acids long. Losses at the gene ends were 5 bases for V and 7 bases for J; bases not matched to a gene: 6. Germline CDR1 SGHTA, CDR2 FQGNSA.

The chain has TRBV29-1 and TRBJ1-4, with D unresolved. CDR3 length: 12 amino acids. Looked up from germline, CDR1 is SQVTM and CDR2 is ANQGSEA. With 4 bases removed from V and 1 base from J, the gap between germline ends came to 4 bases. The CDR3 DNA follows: TGCAGCGTTGTTGGAACTAATGAAAAACTGTTTTTT. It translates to CSVVGTNEKLFF.

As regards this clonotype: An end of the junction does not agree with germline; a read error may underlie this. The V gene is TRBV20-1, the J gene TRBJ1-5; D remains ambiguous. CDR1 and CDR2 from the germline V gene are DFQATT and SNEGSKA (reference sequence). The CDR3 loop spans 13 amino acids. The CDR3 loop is CSARRTLNQPQNF. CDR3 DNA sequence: TGCAGTGCTAGAAGGACCCTCAATCAGCCCCAGAATTTT.

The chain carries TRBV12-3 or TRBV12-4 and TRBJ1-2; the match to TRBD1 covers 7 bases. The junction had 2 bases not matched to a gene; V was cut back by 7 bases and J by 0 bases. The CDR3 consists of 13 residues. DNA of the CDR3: TGTGCCAGCAATCAGGGGGCTAACTATGGCTACACCTTC. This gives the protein CASNQGANYGYTF.

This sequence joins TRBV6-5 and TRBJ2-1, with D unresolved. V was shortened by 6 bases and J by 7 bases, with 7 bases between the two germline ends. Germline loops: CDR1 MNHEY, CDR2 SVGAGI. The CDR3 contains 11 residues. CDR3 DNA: TGTGCCAGCAGGCTAGGGAATGAGCAGTTCTTC. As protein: CASRLGNEQFF.

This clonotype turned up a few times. CDR3 in amino acids: CSAELAGPDTQYF. For the CDR3, the DNA is TGCAGTGCTGAGCTAGCGGGCCCAGATACGCAGTATTTT. The V gene is TRBV20-1, the J gene TRBJ2-3, with 8 nucleotides matching TRBD2. J lost 4 bases, V lost 5 bases, and 5 bases had no gene match. The germline gives CDR1 DFQATT, CDR2 SNEGSKA (reference sequence). The CDR3 has 13 residues.

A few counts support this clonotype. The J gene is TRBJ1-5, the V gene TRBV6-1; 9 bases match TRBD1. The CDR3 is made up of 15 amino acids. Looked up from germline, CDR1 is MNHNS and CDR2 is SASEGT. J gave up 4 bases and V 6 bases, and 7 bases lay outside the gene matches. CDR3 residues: CASSQTGGLNQPQHF. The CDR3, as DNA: TGTGCCAGCAGCCAGACAGGGGGTTTGAATCAGCCCCAGCATTTT.

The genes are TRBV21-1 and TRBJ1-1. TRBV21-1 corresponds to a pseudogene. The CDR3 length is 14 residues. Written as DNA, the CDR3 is TGTGCCAGCAAACCCAGCTGTAATAACACTGAAGCTTTCTTT. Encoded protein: CASKPSCNNTEAFF.

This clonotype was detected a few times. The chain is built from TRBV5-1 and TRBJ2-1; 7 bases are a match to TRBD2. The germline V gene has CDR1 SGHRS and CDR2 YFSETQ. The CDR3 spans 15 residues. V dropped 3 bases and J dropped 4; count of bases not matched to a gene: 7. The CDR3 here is CASSSQGGRYNEQFF. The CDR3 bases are TGCGCCAGCAGCTCCCAGGGAGGGCGGTACAATGAGCAGTTCTTC. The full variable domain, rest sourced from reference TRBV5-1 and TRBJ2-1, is KAGVTQTPRYLIKTRGQQVTLSCSPISGHRSVSWYQQTPGQGLQFLFEYFSETQRNKGNFPGRFSGRQFSNSRSEMNVSTLELGDSALYLCASSSQGGRYNEQFFGPGTRLTVL.

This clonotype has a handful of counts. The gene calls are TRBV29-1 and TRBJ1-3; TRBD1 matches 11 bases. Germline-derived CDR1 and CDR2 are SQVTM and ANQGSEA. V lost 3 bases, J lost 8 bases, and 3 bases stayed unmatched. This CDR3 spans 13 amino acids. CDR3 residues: CSVDGQGADTIYF. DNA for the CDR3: TGCAGCGTTGATGGACAGGGGGCGGACACCATATATTTT.

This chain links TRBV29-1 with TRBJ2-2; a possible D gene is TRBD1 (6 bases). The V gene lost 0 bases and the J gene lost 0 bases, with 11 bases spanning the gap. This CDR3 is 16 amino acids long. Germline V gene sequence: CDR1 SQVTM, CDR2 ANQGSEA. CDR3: CSVEDRNRANTGELFF. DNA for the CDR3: TGCAGCGTTGAAGATCGCAACAGGGCGAACACCGGGGAGCTGTTTTTT.

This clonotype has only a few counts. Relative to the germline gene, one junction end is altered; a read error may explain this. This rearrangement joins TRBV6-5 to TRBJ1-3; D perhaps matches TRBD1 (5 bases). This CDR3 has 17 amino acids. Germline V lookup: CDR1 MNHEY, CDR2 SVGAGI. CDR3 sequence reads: CASSYSLGAGSENTIYF. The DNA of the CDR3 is TGTGCCAGCAGTTACTCGCTCGGGGCGGGCTCTGAAAACACCATATATTTT.